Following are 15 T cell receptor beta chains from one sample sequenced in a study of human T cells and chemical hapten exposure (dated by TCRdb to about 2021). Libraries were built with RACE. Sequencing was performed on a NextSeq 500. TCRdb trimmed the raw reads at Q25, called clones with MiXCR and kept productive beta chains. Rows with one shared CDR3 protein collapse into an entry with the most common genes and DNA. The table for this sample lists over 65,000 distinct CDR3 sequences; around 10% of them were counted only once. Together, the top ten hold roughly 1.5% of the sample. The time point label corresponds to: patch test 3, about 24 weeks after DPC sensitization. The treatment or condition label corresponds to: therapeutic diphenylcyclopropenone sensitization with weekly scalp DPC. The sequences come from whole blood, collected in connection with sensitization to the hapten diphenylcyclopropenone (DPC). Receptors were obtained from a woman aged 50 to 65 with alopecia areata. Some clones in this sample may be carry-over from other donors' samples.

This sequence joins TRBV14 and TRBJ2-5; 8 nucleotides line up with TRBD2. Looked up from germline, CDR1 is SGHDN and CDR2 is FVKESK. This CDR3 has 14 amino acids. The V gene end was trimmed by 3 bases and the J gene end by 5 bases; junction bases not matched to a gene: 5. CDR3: CASSQSGSLETQYF. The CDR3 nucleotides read TGTGCCAGCAGCCAGAGCGGGAGCTTGGAGACCCAGTACTTC.

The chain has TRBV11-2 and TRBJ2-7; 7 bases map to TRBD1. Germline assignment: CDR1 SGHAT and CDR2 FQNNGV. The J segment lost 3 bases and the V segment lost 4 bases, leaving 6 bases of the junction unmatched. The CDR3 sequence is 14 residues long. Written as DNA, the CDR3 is TGTGCCAGCAGCTCGTACAGGGGCAACTACGAGCAGTACTTC. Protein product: CASSSYRGNYEQYF.

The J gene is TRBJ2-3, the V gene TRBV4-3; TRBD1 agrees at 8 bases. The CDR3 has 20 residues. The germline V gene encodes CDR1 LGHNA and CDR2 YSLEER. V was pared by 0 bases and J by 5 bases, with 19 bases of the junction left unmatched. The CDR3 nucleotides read TGCGCCAGCAGCCAAGATGTTCTCGTTGGGAACAGGGGGGCCGGAGATACGCAGTATTTT. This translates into CASSQDVLVGNRGAGDTQYF.

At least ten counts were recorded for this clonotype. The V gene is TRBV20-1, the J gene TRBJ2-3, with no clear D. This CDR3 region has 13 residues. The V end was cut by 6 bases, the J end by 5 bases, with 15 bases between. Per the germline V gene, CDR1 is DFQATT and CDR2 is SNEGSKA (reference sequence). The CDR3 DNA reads TGCAGTGCCGCAGCCGGCGGCAGAGATACGCAGTATTTT. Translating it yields CSAAAGGRDTQYF.

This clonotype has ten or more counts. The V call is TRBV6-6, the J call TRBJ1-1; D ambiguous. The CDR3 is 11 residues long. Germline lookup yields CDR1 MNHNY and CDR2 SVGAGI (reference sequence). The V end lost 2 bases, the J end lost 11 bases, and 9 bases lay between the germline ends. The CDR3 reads CASSYLKRAFF. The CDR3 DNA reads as TGTGCCAGCAGTTACCTCAAGAGGGCTTTCTTT.

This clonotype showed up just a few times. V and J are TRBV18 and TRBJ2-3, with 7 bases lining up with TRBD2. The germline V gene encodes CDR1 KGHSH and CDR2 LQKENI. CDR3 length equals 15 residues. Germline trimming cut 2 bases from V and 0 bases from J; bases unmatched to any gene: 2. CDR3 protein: CASSPSAGSTDTQYF. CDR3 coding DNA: TGTGCCAGCTCACCATCAGCGGGGAGCACAGATACGCAGTATTTT. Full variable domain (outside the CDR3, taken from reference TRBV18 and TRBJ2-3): NAGVMQNPRHLVRRRGQEARLRCSPMKGHSHVYWYRQLPEEGLKFMVYLQKENIIDESGMPKERFSAEFPKEGPSILRIQQVVRGDSAAYFCASSPSAGSTDTQYFGPGTRLTVL.

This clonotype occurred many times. CDR3 nucleotides: TGCAGCGTCCCACCGGGACAGGGGGCGGTCGGCACAGATACGCAGTATTTT. Encoded protein: CSVPPGQGAVGTDTQYF. This sequence joins TRBV29-1 and TRBJ2-3, with 12 positions matching TRBD1. Germline V gives CDR1 SQVTM, CDR2 ANQGSEA. Trimming took 6 bases from V and 1 from J; bases not matched to a gene: 11. CDR3 length: 17 amino acids.

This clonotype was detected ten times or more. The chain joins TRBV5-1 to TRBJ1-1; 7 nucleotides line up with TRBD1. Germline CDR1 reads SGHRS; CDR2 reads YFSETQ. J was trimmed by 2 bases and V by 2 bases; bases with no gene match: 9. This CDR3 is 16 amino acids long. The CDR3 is CASSLMGGGVNTEAFF. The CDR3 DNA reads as TGCGCCAGCAGCTTAATGGGAGGGGGCGTCAACACTGAAGCTTTCTTT.

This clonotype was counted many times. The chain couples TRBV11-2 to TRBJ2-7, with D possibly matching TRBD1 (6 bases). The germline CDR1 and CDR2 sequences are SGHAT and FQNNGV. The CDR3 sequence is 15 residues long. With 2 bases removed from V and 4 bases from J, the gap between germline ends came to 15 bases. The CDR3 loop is CASSLRTVPLYEQYF. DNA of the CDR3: TGTGCCAGCAGCTTAAGGACAGTACCGTTGTACGAGCAGTACTTC.

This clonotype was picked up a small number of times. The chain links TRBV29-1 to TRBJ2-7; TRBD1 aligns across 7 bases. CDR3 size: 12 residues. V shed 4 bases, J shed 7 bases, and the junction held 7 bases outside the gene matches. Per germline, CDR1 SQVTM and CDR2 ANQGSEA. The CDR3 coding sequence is TGCAGCGTTGGGACAGGTGAAAGAGAGCAGTACTTC. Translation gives CSVGTGEREQYF.

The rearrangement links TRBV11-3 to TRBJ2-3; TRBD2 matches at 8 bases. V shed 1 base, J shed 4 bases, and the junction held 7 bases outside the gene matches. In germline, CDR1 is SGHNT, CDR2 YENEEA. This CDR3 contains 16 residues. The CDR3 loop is CASSLGQTSVPDTQYF. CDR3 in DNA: TGTGCCAGCAGCTTAGGTCAGACTAGCGTACCAGATACGCAGTATTTT.

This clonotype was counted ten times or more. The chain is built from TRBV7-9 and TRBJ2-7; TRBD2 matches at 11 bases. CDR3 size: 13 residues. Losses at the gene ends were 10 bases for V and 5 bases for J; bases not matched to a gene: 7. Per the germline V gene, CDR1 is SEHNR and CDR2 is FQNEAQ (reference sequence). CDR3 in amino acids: CATKTSGTHEQYF. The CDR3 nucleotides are TGTGCCACCAAGACTAGCGGGACGCACGAGCAGTACTTC.

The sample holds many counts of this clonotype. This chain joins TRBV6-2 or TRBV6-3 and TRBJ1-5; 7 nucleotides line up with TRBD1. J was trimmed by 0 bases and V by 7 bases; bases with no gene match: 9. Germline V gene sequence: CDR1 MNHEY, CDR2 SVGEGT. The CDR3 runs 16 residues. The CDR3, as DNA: TGTGCCAGCACCGCACGGGACAGATATAGCAATCAGCCCCAGCATTTT. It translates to CASTARDRYSNQPQHF.

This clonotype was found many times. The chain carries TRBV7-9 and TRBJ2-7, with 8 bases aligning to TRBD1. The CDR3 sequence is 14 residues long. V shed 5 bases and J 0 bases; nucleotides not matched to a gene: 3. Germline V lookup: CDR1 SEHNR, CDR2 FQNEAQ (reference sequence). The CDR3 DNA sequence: TGTGCCAGCAGCCTCACAGGGGGCTCCTACGAGCAGTACTTC. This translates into CASSLTGGSYEQYF.

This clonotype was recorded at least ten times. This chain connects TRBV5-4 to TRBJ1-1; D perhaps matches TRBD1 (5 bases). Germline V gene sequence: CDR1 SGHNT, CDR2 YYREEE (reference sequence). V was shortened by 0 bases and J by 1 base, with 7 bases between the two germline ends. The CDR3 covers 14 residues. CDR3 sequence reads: CASSLAGTNTEAFF. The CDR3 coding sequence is TGTGCCAGCAGCTTGGCAGGGACGAACACTGAAGCTTTCTTT.